The clone carrying this TCR beta chain was detected ten times or more. TCRdb re-analysed the 5' RACE reads in MiXCR, keeping a single row per CDR3 protein. This table has roughly 88,000 distinct CDR3 sequences, around 3.4% appearing once. The entry originates in a study of neurological immune-mediated disorders. The germline V gene has CDR1 SGHRS and CDR2 YFSETQ. V was pared by 2 bases and J by 5 bases, with 10 bases between. The length of the CDR3 is 13 residues. Sequencing was performed on PBMCs. The TCR originated in a woman in her fifties or sixties with multiple sclerosis. J is TRBJ2-5 and V is TRBV5-1; D remains unclear. Here the CDR3 DNA reads TGCGCCAGCAGCTTTGGCCTCGTGGAGACCCAGTACTTC. Amino acids: CASSFGLVETQYF.